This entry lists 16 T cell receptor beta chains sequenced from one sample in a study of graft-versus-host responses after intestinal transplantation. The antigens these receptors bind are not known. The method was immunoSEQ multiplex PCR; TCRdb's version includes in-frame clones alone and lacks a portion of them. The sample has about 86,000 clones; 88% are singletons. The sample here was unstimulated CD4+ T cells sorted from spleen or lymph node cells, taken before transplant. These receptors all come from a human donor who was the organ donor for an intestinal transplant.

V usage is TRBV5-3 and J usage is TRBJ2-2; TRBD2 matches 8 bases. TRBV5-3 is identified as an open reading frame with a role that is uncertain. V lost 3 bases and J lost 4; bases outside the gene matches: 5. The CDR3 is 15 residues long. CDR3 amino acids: CARSWNRGGTGELFF. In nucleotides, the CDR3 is TGTGCCAGAAGCTGGAACCGGGGGGGCACCGGGGAGCTGTTTTTT.

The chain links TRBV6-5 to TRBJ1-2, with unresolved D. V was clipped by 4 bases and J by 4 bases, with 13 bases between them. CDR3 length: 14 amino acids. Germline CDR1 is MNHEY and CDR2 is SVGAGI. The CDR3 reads CASSSSPGVYGYTF. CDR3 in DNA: TGTGCCAGCAGTTCCTCACCCGGTGTCTATGGCTACACCTTC.

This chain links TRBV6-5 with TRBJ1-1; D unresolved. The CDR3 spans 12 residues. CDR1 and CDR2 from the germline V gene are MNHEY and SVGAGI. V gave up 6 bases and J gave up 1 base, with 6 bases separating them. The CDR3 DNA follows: TGTGCCAGCAGGGGCGAGAACACTGAAGCTTTCTTT. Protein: CASRGENTEAFF.

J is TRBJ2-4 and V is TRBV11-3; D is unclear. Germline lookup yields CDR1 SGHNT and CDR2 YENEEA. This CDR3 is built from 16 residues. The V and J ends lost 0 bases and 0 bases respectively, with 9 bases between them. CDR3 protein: CASSLELSGAKNIQYF. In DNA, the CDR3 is TGTGCCAGCAGCTTAGAACTCTCGGGAGCCAAAAACATTCAGTACTTC.

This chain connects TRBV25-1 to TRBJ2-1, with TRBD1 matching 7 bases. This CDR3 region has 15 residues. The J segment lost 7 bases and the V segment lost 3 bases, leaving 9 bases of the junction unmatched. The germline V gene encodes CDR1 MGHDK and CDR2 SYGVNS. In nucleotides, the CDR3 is TGTGCCAGCAGTGATGGGGTGAACAGGGGAAATGAGCAGTTCTTC. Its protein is CASSDGVNRGNEQFF.

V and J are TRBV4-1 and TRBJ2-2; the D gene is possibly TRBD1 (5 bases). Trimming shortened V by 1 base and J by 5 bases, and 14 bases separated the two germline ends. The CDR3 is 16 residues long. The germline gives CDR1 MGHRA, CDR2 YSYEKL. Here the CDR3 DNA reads TGCGCCAGCAGCCAAGTTCGACAGATACTGACCGGGGAGCTGTTTTTT. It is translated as CASSQVRQILTGELFF.

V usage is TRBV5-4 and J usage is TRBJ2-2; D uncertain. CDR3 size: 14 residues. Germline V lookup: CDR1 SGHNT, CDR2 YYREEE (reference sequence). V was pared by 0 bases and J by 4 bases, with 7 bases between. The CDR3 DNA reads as TGTGCCAGCAGCTTGGGGTTACTCACCGGGGAGCTGTTTTTT. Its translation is CASSLGLLTGELFF. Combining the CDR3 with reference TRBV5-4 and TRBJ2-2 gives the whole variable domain ETGVTQSPTHLIKTRGQQVTLRCSSQSGHNTVSWYQQALGQGPQFIFQYYREEENGRGNFPPRFSGLQFPNYSSELNVNALELDDSALYLCASSLGLLTGELFFGEGSRLTVL.

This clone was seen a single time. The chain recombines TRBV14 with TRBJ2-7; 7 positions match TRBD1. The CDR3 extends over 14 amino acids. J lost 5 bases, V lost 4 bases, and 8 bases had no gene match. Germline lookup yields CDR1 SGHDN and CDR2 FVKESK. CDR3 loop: CASSPTLTGHEQYF. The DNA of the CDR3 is TGTGCCAGCAGCCCCACCCTGACAGGGCACGAGCAGTACTTC.

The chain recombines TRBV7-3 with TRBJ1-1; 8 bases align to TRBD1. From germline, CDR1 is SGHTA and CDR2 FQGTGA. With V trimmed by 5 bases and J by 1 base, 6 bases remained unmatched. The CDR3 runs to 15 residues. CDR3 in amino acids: CASSLKGQGNTEAFF. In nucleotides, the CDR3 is TGTGCCAGCAGCCTAAAAGGACAGGGGAACACTGAAGCTTTCTTT.

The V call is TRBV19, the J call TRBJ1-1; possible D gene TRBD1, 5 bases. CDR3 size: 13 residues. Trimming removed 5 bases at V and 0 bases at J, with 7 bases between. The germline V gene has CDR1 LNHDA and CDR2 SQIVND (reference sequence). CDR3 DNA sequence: TGTGCCAGTAGTTGGGGCGTGAACACTGAAGCTTTCTTT. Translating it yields CASSWGVNTEAFF. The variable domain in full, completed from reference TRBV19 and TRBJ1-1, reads DGGITQSPKYLFRKEGQNVTLSCEQNLNHDAMYWYRQDPGQGLRLIYYSQIVNDFQKGDIAEGYSVSREKKESFPLTVTSAQKNPTAFYLCASSWGVNTEAFFGQGTRLTVV.

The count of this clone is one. The CDR3 reads CASRGAGTGTCEQYF. DNA of the CDR3: TGTGCCAGTAGGGGGGCCGGGACAGGGACCTGCGAGCAGTACTTC. This chain joins TRBV19 and TRBJ2-7; 9 positions agree with TRBD1. V trimming: 6 bases; J trimming: 6 bases; junction bases outside the gene matches: 12. Germline V gives CDR1 LNHDA, CDR2 SQIVND (reference sequence). CDR3 length equals 15 residues.

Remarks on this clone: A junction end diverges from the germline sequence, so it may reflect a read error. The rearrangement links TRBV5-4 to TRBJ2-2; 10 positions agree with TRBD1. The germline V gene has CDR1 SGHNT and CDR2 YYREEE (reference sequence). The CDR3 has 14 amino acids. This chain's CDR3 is CASRQGANTGELLF. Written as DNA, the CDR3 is TGTGCCAGCCGACAGGGGGCCAACACCGGGGAGCTGCTTTTT.

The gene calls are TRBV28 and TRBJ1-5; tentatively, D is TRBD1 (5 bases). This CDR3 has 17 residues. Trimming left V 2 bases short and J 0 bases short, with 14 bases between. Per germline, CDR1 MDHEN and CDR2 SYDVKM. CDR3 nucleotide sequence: TGTGCCAGCAGTTTAGGCGTGGGGACTTATAGCAATCAGCCCCAGCATTTT. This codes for CASSLGVGTYSNQPQHF.

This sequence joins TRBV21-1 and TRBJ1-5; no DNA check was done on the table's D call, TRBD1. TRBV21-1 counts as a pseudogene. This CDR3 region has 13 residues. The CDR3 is CASSKAHKWPQHF. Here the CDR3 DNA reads TGTGCCAGCAGCAAAGCGCACAAGTGGCCCCAGCATTTT.

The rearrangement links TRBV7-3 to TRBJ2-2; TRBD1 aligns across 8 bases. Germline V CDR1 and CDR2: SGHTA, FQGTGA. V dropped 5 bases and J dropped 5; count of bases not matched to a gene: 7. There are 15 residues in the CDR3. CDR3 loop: CASSPTGGRTGELFF. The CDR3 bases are TGTGCCAGCAGCCCTACAGGGGGGAGGACCGGGGAGCTGTTTTTT.

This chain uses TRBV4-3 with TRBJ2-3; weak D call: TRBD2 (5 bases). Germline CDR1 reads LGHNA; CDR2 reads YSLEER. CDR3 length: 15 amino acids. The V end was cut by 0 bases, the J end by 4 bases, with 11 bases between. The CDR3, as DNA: TGCGCCAGCAGCCAAGAACCCGCCGGGGCAGATACGCAGTATTTT. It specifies CASSQEPAGADTQYF.